These 28 T cell receptor beta chains were sequenced from one sample in a study of blood T cell repertoires in COVID-19. Assay used: immunoSEQ multiplex PCR; TCRdb lists only in-frame clones, some missing. The table lists 200,000 to 250,000 clones, approximately 82% of them singletons, with 9.7% in the top ten. Sequenced: peripheral blood. The receptors derive from a man aged 50 or older with active or convalescent COVID-19.

The genes are TRBV3-1 (or the pseudogene TRBV3-2) and TRBJ2-5, with D maybe TRBD1 (6 bases). This CDR3 region has 19 residues. Trimming stripped 1 base from V and 1 base from J, with 22 bases between. Looked up from germline, CDR1 is LGHDT and CDR2 is YNNKEL (reference sequence). For the CDR3, the DNA is TGTGCCAGCAGCCAAGTGTACCCGGGACAAAAGCTGGGCCAAGAGACCCAGTACTTC. It encodes CASSQVYPGQKLGQETQYF.

Notes on this clone: In the same sample, other DNA sequences code for this CDR3. The chain carries TRBV5-1 and TRBJ2-3; 7 nucleotides align to TRBD1. Germline CDR1 and CDR2: SGHRS and YFSETQ. This CDR3 is built from 15 residues. J gave up 4 bases and V 0 bases, and 5 bases lay outside the gene matches. The CDR3 sequence: CASSLGQGVADTQYF. In nucleotides, the CDR3 is TGCGCCAGCAGCTTGGGACAGGGAGTCGCAGATACGCAGTATTTT.

The J gene is TRBJ2-7, the V gene TRBV19, with TRBD2 identical over 9 bases. J lost 6 bases, V lost 3 bases, and 12 bases had no gene match. Looked up from germline, CDR1 is LNHDA and CDR2 is SQIVND (reference sequence). The CDR3 covers 16 residues. The CDR3 here is CASSIQAASGNSEQYF. For the CDR3, the DNA is TGTGCCAGTAGTATTCAGGCGGCTAGCGGGAACAGCGAGCAGTACTTC.

The chain has TRBV7-2 and TRBJ2-5; 8 bases fit TRBD2. V dropped 5 bases and J dropped 0; count of bases not matched to a gene: 11. Germline CDR1 is SGHTA and CDR2 is FQGNSA. The length of the CDR3 is 17 residues. The CDR3, as DNA: TGTGCCAGCAGCCCCGATGTCGGGGGGGAAGACCAAGAGACCCAGTACTTC. This encodes CASSPDVGGEDQETQYF.

This clone showed up just a few times. The rearrangement uses TRBV7-2 and TRBJ1-2; no firm D call. Per the germline V gene, CDR1 is SGHTA and CDR2 is FQGNSA. Trimming removed 2 bases from V and 7 bases from J, with 11 bases in between. The CDR3 is 13 residues long. The CDR3 sequence is CASSLRQAGGYTF. In DNA form, the CDR3 reads TGTGCCAGCAGCTTACGGCAGGCGGGTGGCTACACCTTC.

The gene calls are TRBV4-2 and TRBJ2-3; TRBD2 matches 13 bases. The V gene end was trimmed by 1 base and the J gene end by 3 bases; junction bases not matched to a gene: 7. This CDR3 contains 18 residues. Germline CDR1 and CDR2: LGHNA and YNFKEQ. The DNA of the CDR3 is TGTGCCAGCAGCCAAGGCCCCCAGACTAGCGGGGGGACAGATACGCAGTATTTT. Translated, it gives CASSQGPQTSGGTDTQYF.

V usage is TRBV7-2 and J usage is TRBJ2-3; possible D gene TRBD1, 5 bases. Germline V CDR1 and CDR2: SGHTA, FQGNSA. The germline V and J ends were trimmed by 2 bases and 5 bases, with 11 bases remaining between them. The CDR3 contains 14 residues. CDR3 DNA sequence: TGTGCCAGCAGCTTACAGGGCCAGGGAGATACGCAGTATTTT. This translates into CASSLQGQGDTQYF.

The chain employs TRBV7-9 and TRBJ1-6; unclear D gene. The CDR3 loop spans 13 amino acids. The germline V and J ends were trimmed by 5 bases and 7 bases, with 9 bases remaining between them. Germline CDR1 SEHNR, CDR2 FQNEAQ (reference sequence). CDR3 bases: TGTGCCAGCAGCCTTGGGCCGAATTCACCCCTCCACTTT. It codes for CASSLGPNSPLHF.

The chain joins TRBV5-4 to TRBJ2-3; 10 bases align to TRBD1. CDR1 is SGHNT and CDR2 is YYREEE in the germline V gene (reference sequence). The V gene end was trimmed by 3 bases and the J gene end by 2 bases; junction bases not matched to a gene: 6. This CDR3 is 16 amino acids long. CDR3 loop: CASSSPTGGYTDTQYF. The DNA for the CDR3 is TGTGCCAGCAGCTCGCCGACAGGGGGCTACACAGATACGCAGTATTTT. Combining the CDR3 with reference TRBV5-4 and TRBJ2-3 gives the whole variable domain ETGVTQSPTHLIKTRGQQVTLRCSSQSGHNTVSWYQQALGQGPQFIFQYYREEENGRGNFPPRFSGLQFPNYSSELNVNALELDDSALYLCASSSPTGGYTDTQYFGPGTRLTVL.

The V call is TRBV5-5, the J call TRBJ2-5; 10 bases are shared with TRBD1. Per germline, CDR1 SGHKS and CDR2 YYEKEE (reference sequence). The V and J ends lost 5 bases and 5 bases, in that order; junction bases with no gene match: 6. The CDR3 loop spans 14 amino acids. In DNA, the CDR3 is TGTGCCAGCAGTCCGACAGGGGGCAGGGAGACCCAGTACTTC. This sequence encodes CASSPTGGRETQYF.

This chain uses TRBV4-2 with TRBJ1-1; 9 bases agree with TRBD1. Germline V gene lookup returns CDR1 LGHNA and CDR2 YNFKEQ. CDR3 length equals 14 residues. V lost 4 bases to trimming and J lost 3 bases; unmatched junction nucleotides: 3. CDR3 sequence: CASSRTGVDTEAFF. The DNA of the CDR3 is TGTGCCAGCAGCCGGACAGGGGTGGACACTGAAGCTTTCTTT.

CDR3 loop: CASDARGLSSYNEQFF. The DNA for the CDR3 is TGTGCCAGCGACGCCCGGGGACTTAGCTCCTACAATGAGCAGTTCTTC. V gene TRBV9 combines with J gene TRBJ2-1, with a weak D call TRBD2 (6 bases). CDR3 size: 16 residues. Deletions cut 7 bases from V and 0 bases from J, with 17 bases between. Germline V CDR1 and CDR2: SGDLS, YYNGEE.

The chain joins TRBV20-1 to TRBJ1-1, with D unresolved. Per germline, CDR1 DFQATT and CDR2 SNEGSKA (reference sequence). The CDR3 extends over 14 amino acids. V dropped 3 bases and J dropped 3 bases, with 14 bases sitting between them. The CDR3 nucleotides are TGCAGTGCTAGTCGGAGGGCCCAGCACACTGAAGCTTTCTTT. Its protein product is CSASRRAQHTEAFF.

This chain joins TRBV7-8 and TRBJ1-2, with a tentative D call TRBD1 (5 bases). The germline gives CDR1 SGHVS, CDR2 FQNEAQ. The CDR3 spans 16 residues. The V end lost 2 bases, the J end lost 7 bases, and 20 bases lay between the germline ends. The CDR3 coding sequence is TGTGCCAGCAGCTTACGTGTGGGCCTTACCGGGGGTGGCTACACCTTC. This gives the protein CASSLRVGLTGGGYTF.

V gene TRBV13 combines with J gene TRBJ2-3, with 11 nucleotides matching TRBD2. The germline CDR1 and CDR2 sequences are PRHDT and FYEKMQ (reference sequence). CDR3 length: 17 residues. Unmatched junction bases numbered 8, after V lost 4 bases and J lost 2 bases. CDR3 loop: CASSSPTSGTPTDTQYF. DNA of the CDR3: TGTGCCAGCAGCTCCCCGACTAGCGGGACCCCCACAGATACGCAGTATTTT.

V is TRBV2 and J is TRBJ2-1; no definite D call. This CDR3 has 12 residues. Germline V gene data show CDR1 as SNHLY and CDR2 as FYNNEI. Trimming shortened V by 2 bases and J by 7 bases, and 6 bases separated the two germline ends. CDR3 in amino acids: CASSELRNEQFF. The CDR3, as DNA: TGTGCCAGCAGTGAATTGCGGAATGAGCAGTTCTTC. Based on the CDR3 plus reference TRBV2 and TRBJ2-1, the full variable domain is EPEVTQTPSHQVTQMGQEVILRCVPISNHLYFYWYRQILGQKVEFLVSFYNNEISEKSEIFDDQFSVERPDGSNFTLKIRSTKLEDSAMYFCASSELRNEQFFGPGTRLTVL.

The V and J genes are TRBV15 and TRBJ2-7; the match to TRBD1 covers 10 bases. After removal of 1 base from V and 4 bases from J, the junction contained 7 bases not matched to a gene. This CDR3 spans 16 amino acids. Looked up from germline, CDR1 is LNHNV and CDR2 is YYDKDF (reference sequence). The CDR3 DNA reads TGTGCCACCAGCAGAGGGAGAGGGACAGGGGAGTACGAGCAGTACTTC. It codes for CATSRGRGTGEYEQYF.

V is TRBV28 and J is TRBJ2-5, with 10 bases lining up with TRBD2. The CDR3 runs 16 residues. From germline, CDR1 is MDHEN and CDR2 SYDVKM. The ends lost 5 bases at V and 5 bases at J; junction bases unmatched: 11. CDR3 nucleotides: TGTGCCAGCAGTACCCCCCTAGCGGGAGTTCAGGAGACCCAGTACTTC. Translated: CASSTPLAGVQETQYF.

The rearrangement joins TRBV18 to TRBJ1-4; 10 positions match TRBD1. This CDR3 has 15 amino acids. J gave up 7 bases and V 0 bases, and 2 bases lay outside the gene matches. Germline values: CDR1 KGHSH, CDR2 LQKENI. This CDR3 is CASSPPGTGAEKLFF. CDR3 bases: TGTGCCAGCTCACCACCAGGGACAGGGGCTGAAAAACTGTTTTTT.

The chain is built from TRBV6-2 or TRBV6-3 and TRBJ1-2, with 9 bases aligning to TRBD1. Germline V gene lookup returns CDR1 MNHEY and CDR2 SVGEGT. This CDR3 has 16 residues. Losses at the gene ends were 4 bases for V and 4 bases for J; bases not matched to a gene: 10. The CDR3 spells CASSSSGTGRGYGYTF. In DNA, the CDR3 is TGTGCCAGCAGTTCCAGCGGGACAGGGAGAGGCTATGGCTACACCTTC.

Written as DNA, the CDR3 is TGTGCCAGCAGCTTTCTCGGGAACCACGAGCAGTACGTC. Amino acids: CASSFLGNHEQYV. This chain connects TRBV5-6 to TRBJ2-7, with a weak D call TRBD2 (5 bases). CDR3 length equals 13 residues. Between the trimmed V and J ends, which lost 2 bases and 5 bases, there was a span of 11 bases. The germline V gene encodes CDR1 SGHDT and CDR2 YYEEEE.

V usage is TRBV4-2 and J usage is TRBJ2-1, with 12 bases lining up with TRBD2. Germline CDR1 and CDR2: LGHNA and YNFKEQ. V shed 3 bases and J 5 bases; nucleotides not matched to a gene: 5. The length of the CDR3 is 16 residues. In DNA form, the CDR3 reads TGTGCCAGCAGCCATTCCCTAGCGGGGGGGGACAATGAGCAGTTCTTC. Its translation: CASSHSLAGGDNEQFF.

This chain links TRBV27 with TRBJ2-7; 7 nucleotides line up with TRBD1. Losses at the gene ends were 0 bases for V and 3 bases for J; bases not matched to a gene: 11. The CDR3 length is 17 residues. Germline V gene sequence: CDR1 MNHEY, CDR2 SMNVEV (reference sequence). This chain's CDR3 is CASSLSLPGQQLYEQYF. CDR3 in DNA: TGTGCCAGCAGTTTATCGCTACCGGGACAGCAACTCTACGAGCAGTACTTC.

The V call is TRBV28, the J call TRBJ1-2, with TRBD1 matching 7 bases. V lost 7 bases, J lost 4 bases, and 3 bases stayed unmatched. CDR3 length: 12 amino acids. Germline values: CDR1 MDHEN, CDR2 SYDVKM. The CDR3 region has the DNA TGTGCCAGCACCAGGGGGTCCTATGGCTACACCTTC. Its protein product is CASTRGSYGYTF.

The chain links TRBV7-6 to TRBJ2-2; 8 bases map to TRBD2. The CDR3 runs 15 residues. Trimming took 4 bases from V and 4 from J; bases not matched to a gene: 5. Germline CDR1 reads SGHVS; CDR2 reads FNYEAQ. The CDR3 sequence is CASSSRGGSTGELFF. CDR3 DNA sequence: TGTGCCAGCAGCTCCCGGGGGGGCTCCACCGGGGAGCTGTTTTTT.

The chain recombines TRBV28 with TRBJ2-4, with 9 bases identical to TRBD1. The V gene end was trimmed by 4 bases and the J gene end by 8 bases; junction bases not matched to a gene: 6. The CDR3 totals 14 residues. Per the germline V gene, CDR1 is MDHEN and CDR2 is SYDVKM. The CDR3 coding sequence is TGTGCCAGCAGTTCTCCCGGGACAGGGTACATTCAGTACTTC. Protein sequence: CASSSPGTGYIQYF.

The chain employs TRBV29-1 and TRBJ1-3, with 11 bases matching TRBD1. Germline V lookup: CDR1 SQVTM, CDR2 ANQGSEA. V trimming: 6 bases; J trimming: 2 bases; junction bases outside the gene matches: 6. CDR3 length: 15 residues. The DNA of the CDR3 is TGCAGCGTGATCGGGACAGGGGGAACTGGAAACACCATATATTTT. Translated, it gives CSVIGTGGTGNTIYF.

The chain employs TRBV5-1 and TRBJ1-1; 7 nucleotides align to TRBD1. V lost 1 base, J lost 0 bases, and 3 bases stayed unmatched. The length of the CDR3 is 15 residues. CDR1 is SGHRS, CDR2 YFSETQ, per germline. The CDR3 nucleotides read TGCGCCAGCAGCTTGTACAGGGGCCTGAACACTGAAGCTTTCTTT. Translation: CASSLYRGLNTEAFF.